A selection of T cell receptor beta chains follows, all from one sample in a study of cytomegalovirus exposure and HLA in healthy donors. Sequencing was performed with immunoSEQ multiplex PCR; in TCRdb, only in-frame clones are kept and a portion is missing. The table lists 120,000 to 150,000 clones, roughly 79% of them singletons, with about 1.7% in the top ten. Material for sequencing was PBMCs. The source is a woman in her 30s in good health and CMV-seronegative. CDR3s include the opening cysteine and the closing phenylalanine or tryptophan. A D gene is named only where the DNA matches it firmly. Some rows mark clone size as missing; the rest say once, few, many or name a class of expanded clone.

J gene | D gene | V gene | clone size | CDR3 protein | CDR3 DNA
TRBJ2-1 | TRBD1 | TRBV10-3 | . | CAISTPGQYYNEQFF | TGTGCCATCAGTACCCCGGGACAGTACTACAATGAGCAGTTCTTC
TRBJ2-5 | . | TRBV6-6 | . | CASTARWAQETQYF | TGTGCCAGCACCGCCCGGTGGGCCCAAGAGACCCAGTACTTC
TRBJ1-1 | . | TRBV7-9 | . | CASSLGQNTEAFF | TGTGCCAGCAGCCTTGGACAGAACACTGAAGCTTTCTTT
TRBJ1-1 | . | TRBV6-6 | . | CASTLNNRGRTEAFF | TGTGCCAGCACCCTGAATAATCGGGGGAGGACTGAAGCTTTCTTT
TRBJ1-4 | . | TRBV6-1 | . | CASSEGQGGSTNEKLFF | TGTGCCAGCAGTGAGGGCCAGGGTGGGTCAACTAATGAAAAACTGTTTTTT
TRBJ2-3 | . | TRBV5-4 | once | CASSLTPSYTDTQYF | TGTGCCAGCAGCTTAACGCCTAGCTATACGGATACGCAGTATTTT
TRBJ1-1 | . | TRBV6-4 | . | CASSLERGTEAFF | TGTGCCAGCAGTCTAGAGCGAGGCACTGAAGCTTTCTTT
TRBJ2-7 | TRBD1 | TRBV10-3 | . | CAISELRTGGYEQYF | TGTGCCATCAGTGAGTTAAGGACAGGGGGCTACGAGCAGTACTTC
TRBJ1-4 | . | TRBV9 | . | CASSVGGGTNEKLFF | TGTGCCAGCAGCGTCGGGGGGGGGACTAATGAAAAACTGTTTTTT
TRBJ1-5 | . | TRBV4-1 | . | CASSQDSFGNQPQHF | TGCGCCAGCAGCCAAGATAGTTTCGGTAATCAGCCCCAGCATTTT
TRBJ2-3 | TRBD1 | TRBV30 | . | CAWGGQGASDTQYF | TGTGCCTGGGGAGGACAGGGGGCATCAGATACGCAGTATTTT
TRBJ1-1 | TRBD1 | TRBV7-2 | . | CASSVYGTVNTEAFF | TGTGCCAGCAGCGTCTATGGGACAGTGAACACTGAAGCTTTCTTT
TRBJ1-6 | . | TRBV7-6 | . | CASSLAGGSPLHF | TGTGCCAGCAGCTTAGCGGGGGGTTCACCCCTCCACTTT
TRBJ2-7 | TRBD2 | TRBV7-3 | . | CASSSPGLAGSYEQYF | TGTGCCAGCAGCTCTCCGGGACTAGCGGGGTCATACGAGCAGTACTTC
TRBJ2-7 | . | TRBV7-2 | once | CASSFPVIGQTPYEQYF | TGTGCCAGCAGCTTCCCGGTGATAGGACAGACTCCGTACGAGCAGTACTTC
TRBJ2-2 | . | TRBV6-1 | . | CASIERDFTGELFF | TGTGCCAGCATTGAAAGGGACTTCACCGGGGAGCTGTTTTTT
TRBJ1-1 | . | TRBV6-1 | few | CASSHLRRAGEAFF | TGTGCCAGCAGTCACCTCCGGAGGGCAGGAGAAGCTTTCTTT
TRBJ1-2 | TRBD1 | TRBV5-1 | . | CASSLGAGGYGYTF | TGCGCCAGCAGCTTAGGGGCAGGGGGCTATGGCTACACCTTC
TRBJ2-4 | . | TRBV11-2 | . | CASTWGGEKNIQYF | TGTGCCAGCACGTGGGGAGGTGAGAAAAACATTCAGTACTTC
TRBJ1-1 | . | TRBV6-1 | . | CAITGWVNTEAFF | TGTGCCATTACAGGGTGGGTGAACACTGAAGCTTTCTTT
TRBJ2-3 | TRBD2 | TRBV5-1 | . | CASRNSGGAGDTQYF | TGCGCCAGCAGAAATAGCGGGGGGGCGGGAGATACGCAGTATTTT
TRBJ1-1 | TRBD1 | TRBV11-1 | . | CASSYLTRDRGRIKTEAFF | TGTGCCAGCAGCTACCTTACCCGGGACAGGGGGCGTATTAAGACTGAAGCTTTCTTT
TRBJ1-1 | . | TRBV28 | once | CASSPRLGQSPEAFF | TGTGCCAGCAGTCCGAGGTTGGGGCAGTCTCCTGAAGCTTTCTTT
TRBJ1-2 | . | TRBV27 | . | CASSRHGAGYGYTF | TGTGCCAGCAGCCGACACGGTGCGGGGTATGGCTACACCTTC
TRBJ2-6 | . | TRBV5-1 | . | CASSLQGASGANVLTF | TGCGCCAGCAGCTTACAGGGTGCCTCTGGGGCCAACGTCCTGACTTTC
TRBJ2-7 | TRBD1 | TRBV5-1 | . | CASSSRDSSYEQYF | TGCGCCAGCAGCTCCCGGGACAGCTCCTACGAGCAGTACTTC
TRBJ2-7 | . | TRBV21-1 | few | CASSEHRDRGLRSKYF | TGTGCCAGCAGCGAACACCGGGACAGGGGGCTACGAAGCAAGTACTTC
TRBJ1-2 | . | TRBV25-1 | . | CASSDGGGYTF | TGTGCCAGCAGTGACGGGGGTGGCTACACCTTC
TRBJ1-5 | TRBD1 | TRBV7-8 | . | CASSLLAGTGYYGNQPQHF | TGTGCCAGCAGCTTGCTGGCCGGGACAGGGTATTATGGCAATCAGCCCCAGCATTTT
TRBJ2-3 | TRBD2 | TRBV5-1 | . | CASSENIAGGGTDTQYF | TGCGCCAGCAGCGAGAATATAGCGGGGGGCGGCACAGATACGCAGTATTTT
TRBJ2-1 | . | TRBV28 | . | CASSQDTRGFNEQFF | TGTGCCAGCAGTCAAGACACCCGAGGGTTCAATGAGCAGTTCTTC
TRBJ2-3 | . | TRBV5-1 | . | CASTLASPGLADTQYF | TGCGCCAGCACCCTGGCTTCCCCAGGGTTGGCAGATACGCAGTATTTT
TRBJ1-2 | . | TRBV5-6 | . | CASSLSRVIYGYTF | TGTGCCAGCAGCTTGAGCAGGGTAATCTATGGCTACACCTTC
TRBJ1-5 | TRBD1 | TRBV6-6 | . | CASSFTGARPNQPQHF | TGTGCCAGCAGTTTCACAGGGGCGAGGCCCAATCAGCCCCAGCATTTT
TRBJ1-2 | TRBD1 | TRBV19 | few | CASSIARGLAGYTF | TGTGCCAGTAGTATAGCCAGGGGGCTCGCGGGCTACACCTTC
TRBJ1-2 | . | TRBV6-1 | . | CASTKDAFGYTF | TGTGCCAGCACCAAAGATGCGTTTGGCTACACCTTC
TRBJ2-3 | TRBD1 | TRBV11-2 | . | CASSSSGGLSDTQYF | TGTGCCAGCAGCTCCTCAGGGGGCTTGTCAGATACGCAGTATTTT
TRBJ1-2 | TRBD1 | TRBV27 | . | CATGGGSWGYGYTF | TGTGCCACAGGAGGGGGCAGTTGGGGGTATGGCTACACCTTC
TRBJ1-1 | TRBD1 | TRBV2 | . | CASIESPGQGAGNTEAFF | TGTGCCAGCATAGAGAGCCCGGGACAGGGGGCCGGGAACACTGAAGCTTTCTTT
TRBJ1-2 | . | TRBV5-6 | . | CASSINRVNYGYTF | TGTGCCAGCAGCATCAACAGGGTTAACTATGGCTACACCTTC
TRBJ2-5 | TRBD1 | TRBV6-1 | few | CASSEYGQDQETQYF | TGTGCCAGCAGTGAGTACGGACAGGATCAAGAGACCCAGTACTTC
TRBJ2-5 | . | TRBV6-1 | . | CASSPVGGSQETQYF | TGTGCCAGCAGTCCCGTTGGGGGGTCCCAAGAGACCCAGTACTTC
TRBJ1-4 | . | TRBV11-2 | . | CASSLDSRTNEKLFF | TGTGCCAGCAGCTTAGATTCGAGGACTAATGAAAAACTGTTTTTT
TRBJ2-7 | TRBD1 | TRBV5-4 | . | CASSFQQGAYEQYF | TGTGCCAGCAGCTTTCAACAGGGGGCTTACGAGCAGTACTTC
TRBJ2-2 | . | TRBV21-1 | . | CASSKVVGQGTGELFF | .
TRBJ2-3 | . | TRBV11-3 | . | CASSLVPDTQYF | TGTGCCAGCAGCTTAGTCCCGGATACGCAGTATTTT
TRBJ1-6 | . | TRBV11-3 | . | CASSLDRPYDRNSPLHF | TGTGCCAGCAGCTTAGATCGCCCGTACGACAGAAATTCACCCCTCCACTTT
TRBJ1-2 | . | TRBV6-1 | once | CASSEPGRSGYTF | TGTGCCAGCAGTGAACCGGGAAGAAGTGGCTACACCTTC
TRBJ2-7 | TRBD1 | TRBV9 | . | CASSVGLSGQGVEQYF | TGTGCCAGCAGCGTAGGGTTATCGGGACAGGGTGTCGAGCAGTACTTC
TRBJ2-1 | TRBD2 | TRBV6-1 | . | CASTPSGTSAEQFF | TGTGCCAGCACTCCGTCCGGGACTAGCGCTGAGCAGTTCTTC
TRBJ2-7 | TRBD1 | TRBV6-5 | . | CASRPYDRGRDEQYF | TGTGCCAGCAGACCCTATGACAGGGGGCGCGACGAGCAGTACTTC
TRBJ1-2 | TRBD1 | TRBV5-1 | . | CASSLGDRLYGYTF | TGCGCCAGCAGCTTGGGGGACAGGCTCTATGGCTACACCTTC
TRBJ1-2 | TRBD1 | TRBV29-1 | once | CSVEQGADGYTF | TGCAGCGTTGAGCAGGGGGCAGATGGCTACACCTTC